A single T cell receptor beta chain is shown here with its context. Its recognized antigen is unknown. The CDR3 does not end in the conserved phenylalanine or tryptophan, so this is likely a read error. The limits of the CDR3 on the DNA are not certain, so only TCRdb's listed CDR3 is given. The CDR3 is 12 amino acids in total, end residues counted. The germline V gene provides CDR1 SGHTA and CDR2 FQGNSA. DNA was extracted from blood mononuclear cells, with the same DNA used for both TCR and STAT3 sequencing. The data belong to a study of STAT3 mutations in large granular lymphocyte leukemia (dated by TCRdb to between 2017 and 2020). Background for the entire study: In roughly half of the longitudinally sequenced T-LGLL patients, canonical activating STAT3 mutations were detected. Over half of the T-LGLL patients were given one or more immunosuppressive therapy regimens, and roughly 40% of the treated patients had a hematologic response. To reconstruct clonal hierarchy and dynamics, serial deep sequencing of TCRbeta CDR3 and STAT3 was performed in patients with T-cell large granular lymphocyte leukemia. From an initial cohort of roughly 210 LGL patients, approximately 17 representative T-LGLL cases were picked for longitudinal TCRbeta and STAT3 sequencing. As controls within the study, a couple of patients with natural killer LGL leukemia were also sequenced longitudinally. On average, sequencing was done at 3.5 to 4 time points per patient, with the number of samplings ranging from 2 to 8. The study at large found these results: Persisting codominant clonotypes in some patients meant a small but highly pathogenic clone may have been missed. Because no samples were available when a clone first appeared, clonal expansion was inferred from samplings taken at other points. Several patients had a dominant TCR clone burden greater than the STAT3 mutant burden, which suggests that the STAT3 mutation arose secondarily within a clone that had already expanded. Every T-LGLL patient showed at least one immunodominant TCRbeta clonotype, and about half showed multiple immunodominant subclonotypes. TCR clonotype switching after therapy was observed in about 35% of the 18 patients, and all newly emerging clones were found to be STAT3 wild type. The linking of therapy response to changes in TCR clonal burden was complicated by variable intervals between samplings and differing treatment regimens.

An Illumina MiSeq was used to sequence the TCRbeta libraries, yielding an average of approximately 39,000 productive templates per sample. Using multiplex PCR amplification, the immunoSEQ assay generated the TCRbeta CDR3 libraries. The published analysis was carried out like this. Following a previously defined approach, repertoire diversity was calculated, and values close to 0 point to extremely monoclonal samples. TCRdb took this table from immuneACCESS and kept in-frame rearrangements with V and J called. Such tables lack part of the clones; where checked against another copy, unresolved V genes explain under half of the gap, and the rest is unexplained. The DNA was the basis for D and trimming; V, J and clone size are from that table. This specimen's table enumerates fewer than 3,000 clones. Roughly 84% of the sample goes to the ten largest clones.

The chain couples TRBV7-2 to TRBJ2-3; TRBD1, the table's D call, lacks a check against the DNA. This TCR was recovered from a human donor with T large granular lymphocyte leukemia. The donor label of this sample is uncertain. Some clones in this sample may be carry-over from other donors' samples. Sample: PBMCs. CDR3 protein: CASSLGPPPTDT.